The 13 T cell receptor beta chains below were found in one sample sequenced in a study of OX40 agonist ivuxolimab in advanced cancers. Using immunoSEQ multiplex PCR, the repertoire was profiled, and TCRdb retains in-frame clones only, with some absent. The sample consists of tens of thousands of clones, about 90% of them appearing once. The source was CD4+ or CD8+ T cells sorted from blood, collected in a trial of the OX40 agonist ivuxolimab. The receptors were gathered from an adult with an advanced solid tumor such as melanoma, head and neck, liver or kidney cancer.

The chain couples TRBV5-3 to TRBJ2-1; a weak D match, TRBD2 (5 bases). Being an ORF, TRBV5-3 has a function that is uncertain. This CDR3 contains 17 residues. Trimming stripped 3 bases from V and 0 bases from J, with 16 bases between. The CDR3 region has the DNA TGTGCCAGAAGCTACCCCGAAAGCGGATACTCCTACAATGAGCAGTTCTTC. It translates to CARSYPESGYSYNEQFF.

V is TRBV6-1 and J is TRBJ2-7; D not certain. V was shortened by 7 bases and J by 1 base, with 8 bases between the two germline ends. The germline V gene has CDR1 MNHNS and CDR2 SASEGT. The CDR3 is made up of 12 amino acids. The CDR3 spells CASKEWSYEQYF. Here the CDR3 DNA reads TGTGCCAGCAAGGAGTGGTCCTACGAGCAGTACTTC.

This chain joins TRBV19 and TRBJ1-1; a possible D gene is TRBD1 (5 bases). Trimming cost V 2 bases and J 4 bases, with 14 bases left between them. CDR1 and CDR2 (germline): LNHDA, SQIVND (reference sequence). The CDR3 is 15 amino acids. Here the CDR3 DNA reads TGTGCCAGTAGTATACAAGGGACTTACACCACTGAAGCTTTCTTT. It translates to CASSIQGTYTTEAFF.

V is TRBV6-5 and J is TRBJ2-1; D is ambiguous. The CDR3 covers 11 residues. CDR1 and CDR2 (germline): MNHEY, SVGAGI. V lost 7 bases and J 4 bases, leaving 5 bases between the germline ends. This CDR3 is CASTGYNEQFF. The CDR3 region has the DNA TGTGCCAGCACCGGTTACAATGAGCAGTTCTTC.

The chain joins TRBV5-1 to TRBJ1-4; 8 bases fit TRBD1. Germline assignment: CDR1 SGHRS and CDR2 YFSETQ. This CDR3 contains 15 residues. V lost 4 bases, J lost 8 bases, and 10 bases stayed unmatched. The chain's CDR3 is CASSLPGGLGEKLFF. The CDR3 DNA follows: TGCGCCAGCAGCCTCCCAGGGGGCCTGGGGGAAAAACTGTTTTTT. Together with reference TRBV5-1 and TRBJ1-4, the CDR3 gives the full variable domain: KAGVTQTPRYLIKTRGQQVTLSCSPISGHRSVSWYQQTPGQGLQFLFEYFSETQRNKGNFPGRFSGRQFSNSRSEMNVSTLELGDSALYLCASSLPGGLGEKLFFGSGTQLSVL.

The rearrangement links TRBV5-4 to TRBJ2-1; 7 nucleotides match TRBD2. Trimming cost V 2 bases and J 0 bases; bases outside gene matches: 2. This CDR3 region has 15 residues. Germline values: CDR1 SGHNT, CDR2 YYREEE (reference sequence). CDR3 loop: CASSLAGLSYNEQFF. CDR3 nucleotide sequence: TGTGCCAGCAGCTTAGCGGGACTCTCCTACAATGAGCAGTTCTTC.

CDR3 nucleotide sequence: TGTGCCAGCAGCCGACTAGCGGGAGTCTCCTACGAGCAGTACTTC. It codes for CASSRLAGVSYEQYF. This chain joins TRBV14 and TRBJ2-7; 12 nucleotides line up with TRBD2. From germline, CDR1 is SGHDN and CDR2 FVKESK. The CDR3 loop spans 15 amino acids. The V segment lost 4 bases and the J segment 0 bases; nucleotides outside the gene matches: 1. The variable domain in full, with the rest retrieved from reference TRBV14 and TRBJ2-7, is EAGVTQFPSHSVIEKGQTVTLRCDPISGHDNLYWYRRVMGKEIKFLLHFVKESKQDESGMPNNRFLAERTGGTYSTLKVQPAELEDSGVYFCASSRLAGVSYEQYFGPGTRLTVT.

A few counts support this clone. The V and J genes are TRBV11-3 and TRBJ2-1, with 7 nucleotides matching TRBD2. The length of the CDR3 is 15 residues. CDR1 is SGHNT, CDR2 YENEEA, per germline. V was pared by 5 bases and J by 4 bases, with 8 bases of the junction left unmatched. Written as DNA, the CDR3 is TGTGCCAGCAGCGTAATAGCGGGTCTGTACAATGAGCAGTTCTTC. Amino acids: CASSVIAGLYNEQFF.

The V gene is TRBV6-6, the J gene TRBJ1-2; 9 positions match TRBD1. The germline gives CDR1 MNHNY, CDR2 SVGAGI (reference sequence). The CDR3 is 15 residues long. The junction had 6 bases not matched to a gene; V was cut back by 0 bases and J by 7 bases. The DNA for the CDR3 is TGTGCCAGCAGTTACTCGTGGACAGGGGCAGGTGGCTACACCTTC. This codes for CASSYSWTGAGGYTF.

The chain recombines TRBV7-8 with TRBJ2-6, with D uncertain. The CDR3 is 18 amino acids. The germline CDR1 and CDR2 sequences are SGHVS and FQNEAQ. V was shortened by 2 bases and J by 0 bases, with 14 bases between the two germline ends. The CDR3 sequence: CASSLFGGVSSGANVLTF. The CDR3 DNA reads TGTGCCAGCAGCTTATTCGGCGGAGTGAGCTCTGGGGCCAACGTCCTGACTTTC.

The rearrangement joins TRBV6-1 to TRBJ2-3; the match to TRBD1 covers 9 bases. The germline V gene encodes CDR1 MNHNS and CDR2 SASEGT. V was clipped by 5 bases and J by 2 bases; unmatched bases: 5. CDR3 size: 15 residues. CDR3 in DNA: TGTGCCAGCAGTCCGGGACAGGGATCCACAGATACGCAGTATTTT. Protein sequence: CASSPGQGSTDTQYF.

As concerns this clone: The same CDR3 can be traced to other DNA sequences in this sample. The genes are TRBV9 and TRBJ2-5, with TRBD2 matching 13 bases. The CDR3 spans 16 residues. V shed 3 bases, J shed 2 bases, and the junction held 4 bases outside the gene matches. CDR1 and CDR2 (germline): SGDLS, YYNGEE. In DNA, the CDR3 is TGTGCCAGCAGCGGGGGGACTAGCGGGGTGCAAGAGACCCAGTACTTC. It encodes CASSGGTSGVQETQYF.

This chain links TRBV7-9 with TRBJ2-1; D is uncertain. V shed 6 bases and J shed 10 bases, with 10 bases lying between them. Looked up from germline, CDR1 is SEHNR and CDR2 is FQNEAQ (reference sequence). The CDR3 runs to 11 residues. The CDR3 loop reads CASSPQREQFF. The CDR3 region has the DNA TGTGCCAGCAGTCCCCAACGGGAGCAGTTCTTC.